Listed below are T cell receptor beta chains from one sample, sequenced in a study of cytomegalovirus exposure and HLA in healthy donors. The protocol was immunoSEQ multiplex PCR, while the TCRdb copy is restricted to in-frame clones and leaves out a portion. The sample records about 160,000 clones, about four fifths being singletons. Material: PBMCs. The source is a woman aged 50 to 60 in good health and CMV-seropositive. Both conserved end residues are part of each CDR3. Each record gives: D gene, J gene, V gene, clone size, CDR3 length, CDR3 protein, CDR3 DNA. D genes are given only for firm matches. Not every row has a clone size; where given, it reads once, few, many or a size class.

d_call: .; j_call: TRBJ1-2; v_call: TRBV5-1; clone_size: .; cdr3_length: 15; cdr3_aa: CASSLDQGWGNGYTF; cdr3_nt: TGCGCCAGCAGCTTGGATCAGGGCTGGGGAAATGGCTACACCTTC
d_call: TRBD1; j_call: TRBJ1-2; v_call: TRBV28; clone_size: .; cdr3_length: 15; cdr3_aa: CASSPKTGGNYGYTF; cdr3_nt: TGTGCCAGCAGCCCTAAGACAGGGGGCAACTATGGCTACACCTTC
d_call: TRBD1; j_call: TRBJ2-6; v_call: TRBV6-5; clone_size: .; cdr3_length: 15; cdr3_aa: CATQEGGGGANVLTF; cdr3_nt: TGTGCCACCCAGGAAGGGGGCGGAGGGGCCAACGTCCTGACTTTC
d_call: .; j_call: TRBJ1-3; v_call: TRBV27; clone_size: few; cdr3_length: 16; cdr3_aa: CASSQQGLNSGNTIYF; cdr3_nt: TGTGCCAGCAGTCAACAGGGCCTTAACTCTGGAAACACCATATATTTT
d_call: .; j_call: TRBJ1-2; v_call: TRBV6-5; clone_size: .; cdr3_length: 12; cdr3_aa: CATRGSIYGYTF; cdr3_nt: TGTGCCACCCGAGGGAGCATCTATGGCTACACCTTC
d_call: .; j_call: TRBJ2-5; v_call: TRBV7-2; clone_size: .; cdr3_length: 13; cdr3_aa: CASSFGGLETQYF; cdr3_nt: TGTGCCAGCAGCTTCGGGGGTCTAGAGACCCAGTACTTC
d_call: .; j_call: TRBJ1-1; v_call: TRBV29-1; clone_size: .; cdr3_length: 13; cdr3_aa: CSVAIQGATEAFF; cdr3_nt: TGCAGCGTTGCAATACAGGGAGCCACTGAAGCTTTCTTT
d_call: .; j_call: TRBJ1-1; v_call: TRBV4-3; clone_size: .; cdr3_length: 16; cdr3_aa: CASSQDMEGRMGGAFF; cdr3_nt: TGCGCCAGCAGCCAAGATATGGAGGGCCGGATGGGGGGAGCTTTCTTT
d_call: .; j_call: TRBJ2-7; v_call: TRBV11-2; clone_size: .; cdr3_length: 12; cdr3_aa: CASSLDWAGVHF; cdr3_nt: TGTGCCAGCAGCTTAGATTGGGCAGGGGTGCACTTC
d_call: .; j_call: TRBJ2-7; v_call: TRBV5-6; clone_size: .; cdr3_length: 15; cdr3_aa: CASSSSTGFSYEQYF; cdr3_nt: TGTGCCAGCAGCTCAAGCACAGGGTTCTCCTACGAGCAGTACTTC
d_call: .; j_call: TRBJ2-4; v_call: TRBV7-8; clone_size: .; cdr3_length: 17; cdr3_aa: CASSPATGSYSKNIQYF; cdr3_nt: TGTGCCAGCAGCCCGGCGACGGGGTCTTATTCCAAAAACATTCAGTACTTC
d_call: TRBD2; j_call: TRBJ2-3; v_call: TRBV2; clone_size: once; cdr3_length: 20; cdr3_aa: CASRRGTSGGAKTSTDTQYF; cdr3_nt: TGTGCCAGCAGGCGCGGGACTAGCGGGGGCGCAAAAACTAGCACAGATACGCAGTATTTT
d_call: TRBD2; j_call: TRBJ2-1; v_call: TRBV7-9; clone_size: .; cdr3_length: 15; cdr3_aa: CASSLLAGVGNEQFF; cdr3_nt: TGTGCCAGCAGCTTACTAGCGGGAGTGGGGAATGAGCAGTTCTTC
d_call: TRBD1; j_call: TRBJ1-2; v_call: TRBV5-6; clone_size: .; cdr3_length: 17; cdr3_aa: CASRVMGTGAIHYGYTF; cdr3_nt: TGTGCCAGCAGGGTTATGGGGACAGGGGCGATCCACTATGGCTACACCTTC
d_call: TRBD1; j_call: TRBJ2-7; v_call: TRBV18; clone_size: few; cdr3_length: 15; cdr3_aa: CASSPPTGAPHEQYF; cdr3_nt: TGTGCCAGCTCACCACCAACAGGGGCGCCCCACGAGCAGTACTTC
d_call: .; j_call: TRBJ1-6; v_call: TRBV14; clone_size: once; cdr3_length: 12; cdr3_aa: CASSQLASPLHF; cdr3_nt: TGTGCCAGCAGCCAACTAGCGTCACCCCTCCACTTT